One sample yielded the 14 T cell receptor beta chains listed below, sequenced in a study of OX40 agonist ivuxolimab in advanced cancers. The assay was immunoSEQ multiplex PCR, and TCRdb's table has in-frame clones only and misses some. Of 90,000 to 100,000 clones listed, 75% to 90% are singletons. This sample comprised CD4+ or CD8+ T cells sorted from blood, obtained in a trial of the OX40 agonist ivuxolimab. These receptors were collected from an adult with an advanced solid tumor such as melanoma, head and neck, liver or kidney cancer.

V usage is TRBV30 and J usage is TRBJ1-5, with D perhaps TRBD1 (5 bases). Germline V gene lookup returns CDR1 GTSNPN and CDR2 SVGIG (reference sequence). This CDR3 spans 13 amino acids. V lost 2 bases to trimming and J lost 1 base, with 6 bases between them. CDR3 nucleotide sequence: TGTGCCTGGAGTCCAGGGAGCAATCAGCCCCAGCATTTT. It codes for CAWSPGSNQPQHF.

V and J are TRBV10-3 and TRBJ1-3; D unresolved. CDR3 length equals 16 residues. V dropped 6 bases and J dropped 0 bases, with 15 bases sitting between them. From germline, CDR1 is ENHRY and CDR2 SYGVKD. In DNA, the CDR3 is TGTGCCATCAGAAAGCAAGCCTCCTACTCTGGAAACACCATATATTTT. Its protein is CAIRKQASYSGNTIYF.

This clone was recorded a few times. At one end, the junction sequence differs from germline, possibly due to a read error. CDR3 nucleotide sequence: TGTGCCTGGAGCTGGGGGCTGAATACTGAAGCTTTCTTT. The encoded protein is CAWSWGLNTEAFF. The chain combines TRBV30 with TRBJ1-1; a weak D match, TRBD1 (6 bases). Germline values: CDR1 GTSNPN, CDR2 SVGIG (reference sequence). The CDR3 length is 13 residues. Looking up the rest from reference TRBV30 and TRBJ1-1 gives the full variable domain: SQTIHQWPATLVQPVGSPLSLECTVEGTSNPNLYWYRQAAGRGLQLLFYSVGIGQISSEVPQNLSASRPQDRQFILSSKKLLLSDSGFYLCAWSWGLNTEAFFGQGTRLTVV.

This chain connects TRBV7-2 to TRBJ2-5, with a tentative D call TRBD2 (6 bases). The germline gives CDR1 SGHTA, CDR2 FQGNSA. V was trimmed by 4 bases and J by 2 bases, leaving 17 bases between them. There are 16 residues in the CDR3. The CDR3 loop is CASSSGTPSWQETQYF. DNA of the CDR3: TGTGCCAGCAGCTCTGGGACTCCCTCGTGGCAAGAGACCCAGTACTTC.

The rearrangement uses TRBV4-2 and TRBJ2-5, with D unclear. The germline V and J ends were trimmed by 0 bases and 4 bases, with 9 bases remaining between them. The CDR3 has 14 amino acids. Germline V gene data show CDR1 as LGHNA and CDR2 as YNFKEQ. The CDR3 here is CASSQDRSAETQYF. CDR3 sequence (DNA): TGTGCCAGCAGCCAAGATCGTTCGGCAGAGACCCAGTACTTC.

The genes are TRBV6-5 and TRBJ2-5; perhaps TRBD1 as D (5 bases). Germline CDR1 reads MNHEY; CDR2 reads SVGAGI. This CDR3 region has 14 residues. Trimming stripped 8 bases from V and 5 bases from J, with 18 bases between. This chain's CDR3 is CASAPQGSRETQYF. The CDR3 DNA follows: TGTGCCAGCGCTCCCCAGGGAAGTCGGGAGACCCAGTACTTC.

The chain has TRBV5-4 and TRBJ1-3, with D maybe TRBD1 (5 bases). Between the trimmed V and J ends, which lost 2 bases and 0 bases, there was a span of 12 bases. The CDR3 extends over 16 amino acids. Germline V gene lookup returns CDR1 SGHNT and CDR2 YYREEE (reference sequence). The CDR3 DNA follows: TGTGCCAGCAGCTTCGGGGCCGCGGCCTCTGGAAACACCATATATTTT. Translated, it gives CASSFGAAASGNTIYF.

This chain's CDR3 is CASSLYNRDFDQPQHF. CDR3 DNA: TGTGCCAGCAGCTTATACAACCGGGACTTCGATCAGCCCCAGCATTTT. The J gene is TRBJ1-5, the V gene TRBV5-6; tentatively, D is TRBD1 (5 bases). Trimming took 2 bases from V and 5 from J, leaving 17 bases between them. The germline V gene has CDR1 SGHDT and CDR2 YYEEEE. This CDR3 has 16 residues.

The V and J genes are TRBV19 and TRBJ2-1, with D possibly TRBD2 on 6 matching bases. The ends were cut back, 4 bases at V and 9 bases at J, with 10 bases in the middle. Germline CDR1 and CDR2: LNHDA and SQIVND (reference sequence). CDR3 size: 12 residues. CDR3 DNA: TGTGCCAGTAGTAGCCTGGGAGGTGAGCAGTTCTTC. Translating gives CASSSLGGEQFF.

J is TRBJ2-1 and V is TRBV19, with 10 bases aligning to TRBD2. The junction had 5 bases not matched to a gene; V was cut back by 8 bases and J by 7 bases. The germline V gene encodes CDR1 LNHDA and CDR2 SQIVND (reference sequence). The CDR3 totals 13 residues. The CDR3 DNA sequence: TGTGCCAGTGCTAGCGGGAGAAATAATGAGCAGTTCTTC. Its protein is CASASGRNNEQFF.

The genes are TRBV7-9 and TRBJ2-1, with a tentative D call TRBD2 (6 bases). Germline CDR1 SEHNR, CDR2 FQNEAQ (reference sequence). This CDR3 has 15 residues. Trimming shortened V by 4 bases and J by 1 base, and 11 bases separated the two germline ends. CDR3 bases: TGTGCCAGCAGCTCCGCGGGATCTTCCTACAATGAGCAGTTCTTC. Protein sequence: CASSSAGSSYNEQFF.

The chain joins TRBV19 to TRBJ1-5; 9 nucleotides line up with TRBD1. Per germline, CDR1 LNHDA and CDR2 SQIVND (reference sequence). The V and J ends lost 3 bases and 4 bases, in that order; junction bases with no gene match: 1. The CDR3 runs 14 residues. CDR3: CASSIGTGNQPQHF. CDR3 DNA sequence: TGTGCCAGTAGTATCGGGACAGGGAATCAGCCCCAGCATTTT.

The rearrangement joins TRBV6-1 to TRBJ1-1; no definite D call. Germline V gives CDR1 MNHNS, CDR2 SASEGT. This CDR3 contains 12 residues. Trimming shortened V by 2 bases and J by 6 bases, and 7 bases separated the two germline ends. The CDR3 DNA sequence: TGTGCCAGCAGTGAACGGGGAGCTGAAGCTTTCTTT. Its translation: CASSERGAEAFF.

The rearrangement uses TRBV5-4 and TRBJ1-1; the D is unclear. Trimming cost V 6 bases and J 5 bases, with 8 bases left between them. The CDR3 runs to 11 residues. In germline, CDR1 is SGHNT, CDR2 YYREEE (reference sequence). DNA for the CDR3: TGTGCCAGCATCCGGAATACTGAAGCTTTCTTT. Protein product: CASIRNTEAFF.